This T cell receptor (beta chain) was captured by sequencing in a study of T-cell memory formation after mild COVID-19. Study-level results: Contracting CD4+ clones lay largely in CM and EM, with CD8+ ones residing in EMRA. The study detected some responding clones in pre-infection memory, suggesting cross-reactive memory joined.

The CDR3 is made up of 21 amino acids. Trimming removed 5 bases from V and 2 bases from J; junction bases left unmatched: 22. Germline assignment: CDR1 LNHDA and CDR2 SQIVND (reference sequence). As to this clonotype: As yet, its antigen is unknown.

The 5'RACE method, run with constant-segment primers, produced TCR alpha and TCR beta cDNA libraries (carrying sample barcodes and UMIs). TCRdb passed the 5' RACE reads through MiXCR, listing each CDR3 protein once. The sample contains roughly 280,000 distinct CDR3 sequences, 8% to 9% of which appear only once. This sequence originates from a man between 18 and 29 years old who had mild COVID-19 (a few samples of this study predate the infection). Cell type and time point are not known. The chain combines TRBV19 with TRBJ1-5; 9 bases line up with TRBD1. The sample taken for sequencing was PBMCs or a T cell subset sorted from them (not recorded which). DNA for the CDR3: TGTGCCAGTAGTTCCTCGAAGGGAGGACAGGGGTCGACTTTAGGCAATCAGCCCCAGCATTTT. Encoded protein: CASSSSKGGQGSTLGNQPQHF.